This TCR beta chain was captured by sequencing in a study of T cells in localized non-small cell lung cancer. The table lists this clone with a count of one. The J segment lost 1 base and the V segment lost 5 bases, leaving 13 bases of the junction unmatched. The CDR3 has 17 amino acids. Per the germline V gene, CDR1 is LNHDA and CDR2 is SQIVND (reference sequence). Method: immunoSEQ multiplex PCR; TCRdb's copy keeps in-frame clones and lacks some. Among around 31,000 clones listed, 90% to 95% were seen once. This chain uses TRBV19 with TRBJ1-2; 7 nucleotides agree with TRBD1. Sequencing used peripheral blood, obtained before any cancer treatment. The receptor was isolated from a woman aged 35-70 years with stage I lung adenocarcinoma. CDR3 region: CASSLRGGGPNNYGYTF. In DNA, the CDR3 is TGTGCCAGTAGTCTTCGAGGGGGCGGCCCGAATAACTATGGCTACACCTTC.